These 25 T cell receptor beta chains originate from one sample sequenced in a study of graft-versus-host responses after intestinal transplantation. This table comes from immunoSEQ multiplex PCR, and its TCRdb copy is limited to in-frame clones, with some not included. The sample lists some 69,000 clones, 80% to 95% occurring once. The input for sequencing was bone marrow, taken around 720 days after intestinal transplantation. Every receptor here comes from a human patient who received an intestinal transplant, so some T cells may come from the graft donor.

The chain links TRBV7-3 to TRBJ1-3, with 8 positions matching TRBD1. The CDR3 contains 13 residues. The V gene's germline CDR1 is SGHTA and CDR2 FQGTGA. The V segment lost 1 base and the J segment 12 bases; nucleotides outside the gene matches: 5. CDR3 sequence reads: CASSLSQGADIYF. CDR3 sequence (DNA): TGTGCCAGCAGCTTAAGTCAGGGGGCGGACATATATTTT. The complete variable domain, with remaining parts taken from reference TRBV7-3 and TRBJ1-3, reads GAGVSQTPSNKVTEKGKYVELRCDPISGHTALYWYRQSLGQGPEFLIYFQGTGAADDSGLPNDRFFAVRPEGSVSTLKIQRTERGDSAVYLCASSLSQGADIYFGEGSWLTVV.

A word on this clone: The sample carries other DNA sequences with the same CDR3. This chain links TRBV5-1 with TRBJ2-5; no clear D. Germline-derived CDR1 and CDR2 are SGHRS and YFSETQ. Trimming left V 0 bases short and J 5 bases short, with 2 bases between. This CDR3 region has 11 residues. DNA for the CDR3: TGCGCCAGCAGCTTGGCGGAGACCCAGTACTTC. This gives the protein CASSLAETQYF.

This clone appeared a single time. The genes are TRBV19 and TRBJ1-2; TRBD1 matches at 9 bases. The CDR3 is 15 residues long. Trimming cost V 3 bases and J 8 bases; bases outside gene matches: 10. Germline-derived CDR1 and CDR2 are LNHDA and SQIVND (reference sequence). This CDR3 reads CASSIWDRERIGYTF. The CDR3 DNA reads TGTGCCAGTAGTATTTGGGACAGGGAGAGGATCGGCTACACCTTC.

The sample holds one count of this clone. This chain links TRBV18 with TRBJ2-1; TRBD1 matches at 7 bases. The J segment lost 3 bases and the V segment lost 3 bases, leaving 5 bases of the junction unmatched. Per the germline V gene, CDR1 is KGHSH and CDR2 is LQKENI. The CDR3 extends over 15 amino acids. The CDR3 here is CASSPASGGYNEQFF. CDR3 sequence (DNA): TGTGCCAGCTCACCGGCGTCAGGGGGCTACAATGAGCAGTTCTTC.

The rearrangement uses TRBV30 and TRBJ2-1; 8 bases are a match to TRBD2. Germline CDR1 and CDR2: GTSNPN and SVGIG (reference sequence). V shed 5 bases, J shed 8 bases, and the junction held 14 bases outside the gene matches. The CDR3 has 15 amino acids. CDR3 sequence reads: CAWGSLLAAEDEQFF. CDR3 coding DNA: TGTGCCTGGGGTAGTTTACTAGCGGCAGAAGATGAGCAGTTCTTC.

This clone was recorded once. The chain combines TRBV27 with TRBJ2-2; a weak D match, TRBD2 (6 bases). V was trimmed by 4 bases and J by 4 bases, leaving 10 bases between them. CDR1 MNHEY and CDR2 SMNVEV come from the germline V gene (reference sequence). The length of the CDR3 is 14 residues. For the CDR3, the DNA is TGTGCCAGCAGTTCGGGGGAGATCACCGGGGAGCTGTTTTTT. Encoded protein: CASSSGEITGELFF.

This clone was detected only once. The chain uses TRBV6-1 and TRBJ2-7; D ambiguous. CDR3 length: 14 amino acids. Germline V gene data show CDR1 as MNHNS and CDR2 as SASEGT. The V and J ends lost 8 bases and 0 bases respectively, with 14 bases between them. CDR3 sequence: CASVRAAVSYEQYF. For the CDR3, the DNA is TGTGCCAGCGTAAGGGCAGCAGTCTCCTACGAGCAGTACTTC.

The J gene is TRBJ2-7, the V gene TRBV7-9; 9 bases fit TRBD2. Germline V gives CDR1 SEHNR, CDR2 FQNEAQ (reference sequence). Trimming at V came to 0 bases and at J to 6 bases, leaving 3 bases not matched to a gene. The CDR3 runs to 14 residues. The CDR3 bases are TGTGCCAGCAGCTTAGCGGGACTAGCAGGCGAGCAGTACTTC. Translating gives CASSLAGLAGEQYF.

This clone came up a few times. The chain employs TRBV6-5 and TRBJ2-7; weak D call: TRBD1 (5 bases). CDR1 MNHEY and CDR2 SVGAGI come from the germline V gene. Trimming removed 2 bases from V and 6 bases from J, with 17 bases in between. The CDR3 length is 15 residues. The CDR3 bases are TGTGCCAGCAGTTACGGGGCTGGCTTCTCTCTCGAGCAGTACTTC. Residues: CASSYGAGFSLEQYF.

This rearrangement joins TRBV9 to TRBJ2-1; possible D gene TRBD1, 6 bases. In germline, CDR1 is SGDLS, CDR2 YYNGEE. Trimming left V 0 bases short and J 6 bases short, with 16 bases between. The CDR3 extends over 16 amino acids. This CDR3 reads CASSVADGQRVNEQFF. The CDR3 DNA is TGTGCCAGCAGCGTAGCTGACGGACAGAGGGTCAATGAGCAGTTCTTC.

The rearrangement uses TRBV2 and TRBJ2-3, with D tentatively TRBD1 (6 bases). The CDR3 totals 14 residues. Germline lookup yields CDR1 SNHLY and CDR2 FYNNEI. The ends were cut back, 6 bases at V and 0 bases at J, with 10 bases in the middle. The CDR3 DNA reads TGTGCCAGCAGGCAGGGGTCTAGCACAGATACGCAGTATTTT. It codes for CASRQGSSTDTQYF.

V gene TRBV27 combines with J gene TRBJ2-4; 8 bases fit TRBD2. The germline gives CDR1 MNHEY, CDR2 SMNVEV (reference sequence). The CDR3 consists of 15 residues. V shed 3 bases and J 4 bases; nucleotides not matched to a gene: 5. Written as DNA, the CDR3 is TGTGCCAGCAGTTTCCAGCGGGAGTGGAAAAACATTCAGTACTTC. It yields the protein CASSFQREWKNIQYF.

The chain carries TRBV20-1 and TRBJ2-1; D not certain. Germline assignment: CDR1 DFQATT and CDR2 SNEGSKA (reference sequence). Trimming stripped 7 bases from V and 5 bases from J, with 6 bases between. The CDR3 spans 10 residues. The CDR3 loop is CSGRDNEQFF. CDR3 bases: TGCAGTGGCCGGGACAATGAGCAGTTCTTC.

The chain carries TRBV19 and TRBJ1-4; 8 positions match TRBD1. The V and J ends lost 3 bases and 6 bases, in that order; junction bases with no gene match: 9. The CDR3 length is 16 residues. The germline gives CDR1 LNHDA, CDR2 SQIVND (reference sequence). The CDR3 DNA reads TGTGCCAGTAGTATGACAGGGGATCGACGATATGAAAAACTGTTTTTT. Translation gives CASSMTGDRRYEKLFF.

The chain uses TRBV7-2 and TRBJ2-3, with D unclear. The CDR3 extends over 13 amino acids. Germline CDR1 is SGHTA and CDR2 is FQGNSA. The V gene lost 1 base and the J gene lost 5 bases, with 7 bases spanning the gap. Written as DNA, the CDR3 is TGTGCCAGCAGCTTAGATCGGCTAGATACGCAGTATTTT. It codes for CASSLDRLDTQYF.

This clone appeared a few times. The chain joins TRBV2 to TRBJ1-5, with 7 bases aligning to TRBD1. Germline V lookup: CDR1 SNHLY, CDR2 FYNNEI. J gave up 4 bases and V 6 bases, and 6 bases lay outside the gene matches. The CDR3 runs 14 residues. The CDR3 loop reads CASRATGFNQPQHF. CDR3 coding DNA: TGTGCCAGCAGGGCGACAGGGTTTAATCAGCCCCAGCATTTT.

This clone was recorded once. The chain has TRBV6-1 and TRBJ1-3; no firm D call. V gave up 6 bases and J gave up 2 bases, with 8 bases separating them. The germline CDR1 and CDR2 sequences are MNHNS and SASEGT. The CDR3 totals 13 residues. CDR3 in amino acids: CASSLKPGNTIYF. The DNA of the CDR3 is TGTGCCAGCAGCCTCAAACCTGGAAACACCATATATTTT.

Written as DNA, the CDR3 is TGTGCCAGCAGCTCAATCTCCGGGACAGGGAGTGAAAAACTGTTTTTT. Amino acids: CASSSISGTGSEKLFF. V and J are TRBV13 and TRBJ1-4; 9 nucleotides match TRBD1. CDR1 PRHDT and CDR2 FYEKMQ come from the germline V gene (reference sequence). This CDR3 has 16 amino acids. Unmatched junction bases numbered 10, after V lost 4 bases and J lost 7 bases. Variable domain in full (rest from reference TRBV13 and TRBJ1-4): AAGVIQSPRHLIKEKRETATLKCYPIPRHDTVYWYQQGPGQDPQFLISFYEKMQSDKGSIPDRFSAQQFSDYHSELNMSSLELGDSALYFCASSSISGTGSEKLFFGSGTQLSVL.

V is TRBV6-6 and J is TRBJ2-7; D is perhaps TRBD1 or TRBD2 (5 bases each). Germline V gene sequence: CDR1 MNHNY, CDR2 SVGAGI (reference sequence). CDR3 length: 15 amino acids. V shed 6 bases and J shed 2 bases, with 17 bases lying between them. In nucleotides, the CDR3 is TGTGCCAGCAGCCAGGGACCCACCTACCCCTACGAGCAGTACTTC. Its translation is CASSQGPTYPYEQYF.

The rearrangement links TRBV29-1 to TRBJ1-2; 9 bases align to TRBD1. CDR3 length: 11 amino acids. With 3 bases clipped from V and 7 bases from J, the junction kept 0 bases outside the gene matches. CDR1 and CDR2 (germline): SQVTM, ANQGSEA. CDR3 amino acids: CSVEDRGGYTF. CDR3 nucleotide sequence: TGCAGCGTTGAGGACAGGGGTGGCTACACCTTC.

The chain uses TRBV4-1 and TRBJ2-1; D uncertain. Germline V gives CDR1 MGHRA, CDR2 YSYEKL. Trimming stripped 1 base from V and 4 bases from J, with 14 bases between. This CDR3 contains 16 residues. The CDR3 sequence: CASSQGVSRLYNEQFF. DNA for the CDR3: TGCGCCAGCAGCCAAGGTGTATCCAGACTGTACAATGAGCAGTTCTTC.

The chain is built from TRBV5-4 and TRBJ2-1; 12 nucleotides match TRBD2. Germline V gene sequence: CDR1 SGHNT, CDR2 YYREEE (reference sequence). Trimming at V came to 0 bases and at J to 5 bases, leaving 12 bases not matched to a gene. This CDR3 is 19 amino acids long. The CDR3 DNA is TGTGCCAGCAGCTTGGAAGGGGGGACTAGCGGGTTGTTACACAATGAGCAGTTCTTC. This translates into CASSLEGGTSGLLHNEQFF. Filled out from reference TRBV5-4 and TRBJ2-1, the complete variable domain reads ETGVTQSPTHLIKTRGQQVTLRCSSQSGHNTVSWYQQALGQGPQFIFQYYREEENGRGNFPPRFSGLQFPNYSSELNVNALELDDSALYLCASSLEGGTSGLLHNEQFFGPGTRLTVL.

This chain joins TRBV4-1 and TRBJ1-5; no clear D. This CDR3 region has 14 residues. CDR1 is MGHRA, CDR2 YSYEKL, per germline. V was pared by 1 base and J by 4 bases, with 8 bases between. CDR3: CASSQVAENQPQHF. The CDR3 DNA is TGCGCCAGCAGCCAAGTAGCCGAGAATCAGCCCCAGCATTTT.

V is TRBV5-1 and J is TRBJ1-3, with D perhaps TRBD1 (5 bases). Per the germline V gene, CDR1 is SGHRS and CDR2 is YFSETQ. V lost 3 bases to trimming and J lost 4 bases, with 11 bases between them. The CDR3 spans 14 residues. The CDR3 is CASSSGTPGNTIYF. For the CDR3, the DNA is TGCGCCAGCAGCTCGGGGACGCCCGGAAACACCATATATTTT. The entire variable domain, with the rest obtained from reference TRBV5-1 and TRBJ1-3, is as follows: KAGVTQTPRYLIKTRGQQVTLSCSPISGHRSVSWYQQTPGQGLQFLFEYFSETQRNKGNFPGRFSGRQFSNSRSEMNVSTLELGDSALYLCASSSGTPGNTIYFGEGSWLTVV.

V is TRBV6-1 and J is TRBJ2-5, with TRBD1 identical over 9 bases. This CDR3 comprises 16 residues. Per the germline V gene, CDR1 is MNHNS and CDR2 is SASEGT. Trimming took 4 bases from V and 2 from J; bases not matched to a gene: 8. CDR3 bases: TGTGCCAGCAGTGTTCTTTCCGGGACAGGGCAAGAGACCCAGTACTTC. It is translated as CASSVLSGTGQETQYF.